The clone carrying this TCR beta chain has a count of ten or more. The data stem from a study of T cells in Graves' hyperthyroidism and ophthalmopathy. Germline V gene sequence: CDR1 SGHTA, CDR2 FQGNSA. V lost 5 bases and J lost 1, with 11 bases in between. This CDR3 spans 14 amino acids. The TCR beta CDR3 regions underwent amplification using RNA transcripts as the source. The TCR CDR3 was amplified in a first-round RT-PCR using the HTBI primer set. MiXCR, run by TCRdb on the multiplex PCR reads, gives a single entry per CDR3 protein. The repertoire includes some 600,000 distinct CDR3 sequences, around 14% of them detected once, and 5% to 7% sits in the top ten. The PBMCs studied were ones that came from 10 ml fresh peripheral blood.

V usage is TRBV7-2 and J usage is TRBJ1-1, with a possible D match to TRBD1 (6 bases). The sample was blood. The sequence came from a woman aged 25 to 39 with Graves' hyperthyroidism that later progressed to Graves' ophthalmopathy. CDR3 coding DNA: TGTGCCAGCAGCCTGGGGACACCGAACACTGAAGCTTTCTTT. This sequence encodes CASSLGTPNTEAFF.